The 28 T cell receptor beta chains below all came from one sample that was sequenced in a study of response to subunit inactivated influenza vaccine. MiXCR was run by TCRdb on the RT-PCR reads, yielding one entry per CDR3 protein. The profile covers 500,000 to 550,000 distinct CDR3 sequences, with under 8.5% appearing a single time and around 12% taken by the ten largest. The sequencing used PBMCs from blood, collected about 23 months after vaccination. The receptors were sampled from a man aged 50-75 years who received an inactivated influenza vaccine.

The chain is built from TRBV4-1 and TRBJ2-3; no reliable D call. V lost 0 bases and J lost 1, with 14 bases in between. The CDR3 runs 17 residues. Germline values: CDR1 MGHRA, CDR2 YSYEKL. CDR3 nucleotide sequence: TGCGCCAGCAGCCAAGAAGTCACTGCCATGGGCACAGATACGCAGTATTTT. It translates to CASSQEVTAMGTDTQYF.

In its sample, this clonotype was seen many times. This sequence joins TRBV6-2 or TRBV6-3 and TRBJ2-2, with D possibly matching TRBD2 (5 bases). The CDR3 runs 13 residues. V dropped 4 bases and J dropped 6 bases, with 9 bases sitting between them. Germline-derived CDR1 and CDR2 are MNHEY and SVGEGT. CDR3 region: CASSSVAPGELFF. As DNA, the CDR3 is TGTGCCAGCAGTTCCGTAGCGCCCGGGGAGCTGTTTTTT.

The V call is TRBV20-1, the J call TRBJ2-1, with a tentative D call TRBD1 (6 bases). The CDR3 has 14 amino acids. The V gene's germline CDR1 is DFQATT and CDR2 SNEGSKA (reference sequence). Deletions cut 6 bases from V and 0 bases from J, with 12 bases between. The CDR3 sequence: CSAETGSSYNEQFF. CDR3 DNA sequence: TGCAGTGCGGAGACAGGCAGCTCCTACAATGAGCAGTTCTTC.

This clonotype has just a few counts. The chain carries TRBV29-1 and TRBJ2-1, with 8 bases that match TRBD1. Germline assignment: CDR1 SQVTM and CDR2 ANQGSEA. The CDR3 sequence is 14 residues long. J was trimmed by 0 bases and V by 5 bases; bases with no gene match: 3. The CDR3 bases are TGCAGCGTTCTGACAGGGGACTCCTACAATGAGCAGTTCTTC. Its translation: CSVLTGDSYNEQFF.

The chain has TRBV28 and TRBJ2-7, with no clear D. The CDR3 totals 14 residues. CDR1 MDHEN and CDR2 SYDVKM come from the germline V gene. Trimming removed 6 bases from V and 3 bases from J, with 15 bases in between. The CDR3 DNA reads as TGTGCCAGCAGCATATCCGACGGTATCTACGAGCAGTACTTC. Protein sequence: CASSISDGIYEQYF.

The sample holds a few counts of this clonotype. V and J are TRBV21-1 and TRBJ2-5. TRBV21-1 is termed a pseudogene. The CDR3 covers 12 residues. CDR3 in DNA: TGTGCCAGCAGCAAAGAGTTCGGGACCCAGTACTTC. It is translated as CASSKEFGTQYF.

The gene calls are TRBV29-1 and TRBJ1-2; TRBD1 matches 7 bases. Germline trimming cut 5 bases from V and 5 bases from J; bases unmatched to any gene: 8. Germline V gives CDR1 SQVTM, CDR2 ANQGSEA. CDR3 size: 13 residues. The CDR3 region has the DNA TGCAGCGTTCCCTCACAGGGGAAATATGGCTACACCTTC. Translated: CSVPSQGKYGYTF.

This clonotype was found many times. The rearrangement uses TRBV6-2 or TRBV6-3 and TRBJ2-5; TRBD2 matches at 8 bases. The trim removed 6 bases at V and 5 bases at J, leaving 8 bases unmatched. The CDR3 runs 14 residues. CDR1 and CDR2 (germline): MNHEY, SVGEGT. This chain's CDR3 is CASSPGTRGETQYF. The CDR3 DNA follows: TGTGCCAGCAGCCCCGGGACTAGGGGTGAGACCCAGTACTTC.

This clonotype has a count of ten or more. This chain links TRBV20-1 with TRBJ2-2, with D perhaps TRBD2 (6 bases). The V end lost 3 bases, the J end lost 3 bases, and 14 bases lay between the germline ends. This CDR3 has 15 amino acids. The germline CDR1 and CDR2 sequences are DFQATT and SNEGSKA (reference sequence). CDR3 nucleotide sequence: TGCAGTGCTAGGAAGGGAGGCTCGCACACCGGGGAGCTGTTTTTT. Protein: CSARKGGSHTGELFF.

This chain links TRBV12-3 or TRBV12-4 with TRBJ2-5; D call uncertain. The CDR3 has 13 amino acids. V was clipped by 3 bases and J by 5 bases, with 10 bases between them. The CDR3 loop is CASSLHLEETQYF. The CDR3 DNA is TGTGCCAGCAGTTTGCATCTGGAGGAGACCCAGTACTTC.

V and J are TRBV12-3 or TRBV12-4 and TRBJ1-3, with D hard to call. The CDR3 runs to 14 residues. V dropped 6 bases and J dropped 2 bases, with 11 bases sitting between them. CDR3 protein: CASSLRLPGNTIYF. CDR3 coding DNA: TGTGCCAGCAGCCTGAGGTTACCTGGAAACACCATATATTTT.

This clonotype showed up many times. This rearrangement joins TRBV10-3 to TRBJ1-1, with D perhaps matching TRBD1 (5 bases). The CDR3 runs to 15 residues. CDR1 ENHRY and CDR2 SYGVKD come from the germline V gene. V was trimmed by 3 bases and J by 0 bases, leaving 11 bases between them. Here the CDR3 reads CAISDTQGLNTEAFF. The CDR3 DNA reads as TGTGCCATCAGTGATACGCAGGGCCTGAACACTGAAGCTTTCTTT.

This clonotype was seen a handful of times. The chain has TRBV18 and TRBJ2-7; perhaps TRBD2 as D (5 bases). The CDR3 has 15 amino acids. CDR1 is KGHSH, CDR2 LQKENI, per germline. With 3 bases removed from V and 6 bases from J, the gap between germline ends came to 18 bases. CDR3 sequence reads: CASSPGESSRSEQYF. The CDR3 bases are TGTGCCAGCTCACCCGGGGAGAGTAGCCGGAGCGAGCAGTACTTC.

This clonotype was seen a handful of times. V gene TRBV18 combines with J gene TRBJ2-1; D is unresolved. CDR1 and CDR2 from the germline V gene are KGHSH and LQKENI. V shed 2 bases and J shed 0 bases, with 17 bases lying between them. This CDR3 has 18 amino acids. The DNA of the CDR3 is TGTGCCAGCTCACCATGGTACAGCTCACAAAGCTCCTACAATGAGCAGTTCTTC. Its translation: CASSPWYSSQSSYNEQFF.

V and J are TRBV5-1 and TRBJ2-5, with 10 bases that match TRBD2. The ends lost 1 base at V and 1 base at J; junction bases unmatched: 10. The CDR3 is made up of 18 amino acids. From germline, CDR1 is SGHRS and CDR2 YFSETQ. In DNA, the CDR3 is TGCGCCAGCAGCTTGATTAGGACTAGCGGAAGGGGCCAAGAGACCCAGTACTTC. It yields the protein CASSLIRTSGRGQETQYF.

For this clonotype: A much larger clone lies a single base off, so this may be a read error. The J gene is TRBJ2-5, the V gene TRBV4-2; D is undetermined. Per the germline V gene, CDR1 is LGHNA and CDR2 is YNFKEQ. CDR3 length: 11 amino acids. V gave up 3 bases and J gave up 5 bases, with 4 bases separating them. DNA for the CDR3: TGTGCCAGCAGCCACCGGGAGACCCAGTACTTC. This translates into CASSHRETQYF.

The CDR3 reads CASSEGPTRGDTIYF. In DNA form, the CDR3 reads TGTGCCAGCAGCGAGGGGCCTACCCGGGGGGACACCATATATTTT. The chain carries TRBV9 and TRBJ1-3; weak D call: TRBD1 (5 bases). This CDR3 has 15 amino acids. The V end was cut by 3 bases, the J end by 8 bases, with 18 bases between. Germline CDR1 is SGDLS and CDR2 is YYNGEE. The full variable domain, completed using reference TRBV9 and TRBJ1-3, is DSGVTQTPKHLITATGQRVTLRCSPRSGDLSVYWYQQSLDQGLQFLIQYYNGEERAKGNILERFSAQQFPDLHSELNLSSLELGDSALYFCASSEGPTRGDTIYFGEGSWLTVV.

This clonotype was detected many times. The chain combines TRBV28 with TRBJ2-7; 11 nucleotides agree with TRBD2. V lost 6 bases to trimming and J lost 0 bases; unmatched junction nucleotides: 4. CDR1 MDHEN and CDR2 SYDVKM come from the germline V gene. This CDR3 has 15 amino acids. In DNA, the CDR3 is TGTGCCAGCAGAATAGCGGGGGGGATCTCCTACGAGCAGTACTTC. Protein sequence: CASRIAGGISYEQYF.

This clonotype was seen repeatedly, ten times or more. J is TRBJ2-3 and V is TRBV5-1; D is undetermined. This CDR3 is 16 amino acids long. V dropped 6 bases and J dropped 6 bases, with 23 bases sitting between them. CDR1 is SGHRS, CDR2 YFSETQ, per germline. This chain's CDR3 is CASTKSQTRQLDTQYF. In DNA form, the CDR3 reads TGCGCCAGCACCAAATCTCAGACAAGGCAGTTGGATACGCAGTATTTT.

The chain is built from TRBV4-2 and TRBJ2-5, with D perhaps TRBD2 (5 bases). CDR3 length equals 16 residues. The germline gives CDR1 LGHNA, CDR2 YNFKEQ. V lost 0 bases, J lost 1 base, and 12 bases lay in between. The CDR3 DNA reads TGTGCCAGCAGCCAAGAGTCAGTGGGAGCCCAAGAGACCCAGTACTTC. Protein: CASSQESVGAQETQYF.

The chain employs TRBV2 and TRBJ2-5, with D perhaps TRBD2 (6 bases). This CDR3 contains 13 residues. Germline CDR1 SNHLY, CDR2 FYNNEI. V dropped 5 bases and J dropped 4 bases, with 11 bases sitting between them. The CDR3 DNA sequence: TGTGCCAGCAGTAAATCGGGGGTAGAGACCCAGTACTTC. It is translated as CASSKSGVETQYF.

The chain combines TRBV5-1 with TRBJ2-3; 8 bases align to TRBD2. This CDR3 contains 15 residues. Looked up from germline, CDR1 is SGHRS and CDR2 is YFSETQ. V shed 3 bases, J shed 6 bases, and the junction held 9 bases outside the gene matches. Written as DNA, the CDR3 is TGCGCCAGCAGCTCCGGTGCGGTAGCGGGGGATACGCAGTATTTT. It codes for CASSSGAVAGDTQYF.

This clonotype has at least ten counts. The chain employs TRBV3-1 and TRBJ2-7, with 8 bases identical to TRBD2. The junction had 4 bases not matched to a gene; V was cut back by 0 bases and J by 0 bases. This CDR3 spans 16 amino acids. Germline assignment: CDR1 LGHDT and CDR2 YNNKEL (reference sequence). The CDR3 loop is CASSQDPSGSSYEQYF. DNA for the CDR3: TGTGCCAGCAGCCAAGATCCTAGCGGGTCCTCCTACGAGCAGTACTTC.

There are many counts of this clonotype. This chain links TRBV3-1 with TRBJ2-7; D uncertain. The germline V gene has CDR1 LGHDT and CDR2 YNNKEL (reference sequence). Trimming pared 1 base from V and 0 bases from J, leaving 7 bases between. The CDR3 sequence is 14 residues long. The CDR3 sequence is CASSQALVSYEQYF. The CDR3 DNA reads TGTGCCAGCAGCCAAGCCCTTGTCTCCTACGAGCAGTACTTC.

In its sample, this clonotype was seen a few times. CDR3: CSVIPPGQIQFF. CDR3 bases: TGCAGCGTTATTCCCCCGGGACAGATACAGTTCTTC. The V and J genes are TRBV29-1 and TRBJ2-1; 7 nucleotides line up with TRBD1. From germline, CDR1 is SQVTM and CDR2 ANQGSEA. J lost 13 bases, V lost 5 bases, and 11 bases had no gene match. The CDR3 loop spans 12 amino acids.

This clonotype turned up a few times. The V and J genes are TRBV28 and TRBJ2-1; 7 nucleotides match TRBD1. CDR1 is MDHEN and CDR2 is SYDVKM in the germline V gene. After removal of 5 bases from V and 5 bases from J, the junction contained 6 bases not matched to a gene. This CDR3 is 14 amino acids long. CDR3 nucleotide sequence: TGTGCCAGCAGTGTACCGGGACAGAACAATGAGCAGTTCTTC. Protein: CASSVPGQNNEQFF.

This clonotype was detected only a few times. The CDR3 region has the DNA TGCAGTGCTAACCGAGGGGCGTCTGGAAACACCATATATTTT. The encoded protein is CSANRGASGNTIYF. The gene calls are TRBV20-1 and TRBJ1-3; D possibly corresponds to TRBD1 (5 bases). Trimming stripped 4 bases from V and 1 base from J, with 11 bases between. The CDR3 extends over 14 amino acids. Germline V gene lookup returns CDR1 DFQATT and CDR2 SNEGSKA (reference sequence).

The J gene is TRBJ2-1, the V gene TRBV11-3; D is undetermined. The CDR3 contains 12 residues. Germline CDR1 reads SGHNT; CDR2 reads YENEEA. V was clipped by 6 bases and J by 5 bases, with 8 bases between them. The CDR3 region is CASSSPDNEQFF. The CDR3 bases are TGTGCCAGCAGTTCCCCTGACAATGAGCAGTTCTTC. Full variable domain (rest looked up from reference TRBV11-3 and TRBJ2-1): EAGVVQSPRYKIIEKKQPVAFWCNPISGHNTLYWYLQNLGQGPELLIRYENEEAVDDSQLPKDRFSAERLKGVDSTLKIQPAELGDSAVYLCASSSPDNEQFFGPGTRLTVL.